The T cell receptor (beta chain) under discussion was sequenced for a study of cytomegalovirus exposure and HLA in healthy donors. Trimming removed 6 bases from V and 5 bases from J; junction bases left unmatched: 9. Germline V gene data show CDR1 as MNHEY and CDR2 as SVGAGI. The CDR3 loop spans 14 amino acids. Method: immunoSEQ multiplex PCR; TCRdb's copy keeps in-frame clones and lacks some. Altogether over 200,000 clones are present, roughly 80% being singletons, with the ten largest covering around 5.6%. While the first cohort had about 610 subjects, the donors belonged to the separate validation cohort of about 110 subjects. Concerning this clone itself: Its cognate antigen is unknown.

Broader study findings: High sensitivity and specificity were reportedly achieved when the classifier diagnosed cytomegalovirus status. In vitro assays verified that three CMV-associated chains recognized CMV antigens specifically. Investigators reported 164 TCR beta chains as tied to cytomegalovirus.

Sequenced sample: PBMCs. This clonotype originated in a woman aged 18-29 years in good health and CMV-seronegative. This chain links TRBV6-5 with TRBJ1-2, with 7 bases fitting TRBD1. The CDR3 loop reads CASSVDRDVYGYTF. Here the CDR3 DNA reads TGTGCCAGCAGCGTAGACAGGGATGTTTATGGCTACACCTTC.